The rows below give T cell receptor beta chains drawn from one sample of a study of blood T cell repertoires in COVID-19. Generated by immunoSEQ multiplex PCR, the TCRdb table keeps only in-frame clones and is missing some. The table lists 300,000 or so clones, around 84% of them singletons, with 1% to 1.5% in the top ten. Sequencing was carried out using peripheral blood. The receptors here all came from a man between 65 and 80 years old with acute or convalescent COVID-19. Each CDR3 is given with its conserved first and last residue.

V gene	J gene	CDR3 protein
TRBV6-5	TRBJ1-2	CASSYSIGPYGYTF
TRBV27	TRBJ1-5	CASSLHRQGQPQHF
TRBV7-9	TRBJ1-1	CASSLGTANTEAFF
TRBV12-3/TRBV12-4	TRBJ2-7	CASSLTAQGGQYF
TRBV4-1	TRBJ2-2	CASSLPRGSANTGELFF
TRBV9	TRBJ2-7	CASSPTGTSAYEQYF
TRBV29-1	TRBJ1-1	CSVGTGVGTEAFF
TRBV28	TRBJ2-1	CASSPPRTVNNEQFF
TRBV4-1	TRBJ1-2	CASSRGQGAGYGYTF
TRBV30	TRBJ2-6	CAWTGGPGANVLTF
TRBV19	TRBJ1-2	CASRELYGYTF
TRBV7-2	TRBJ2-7	CASSLGQASSYEQYF
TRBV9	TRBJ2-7	CASSSPGGRASYEQYF
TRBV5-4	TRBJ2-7	CASSSRWGGEGHEQYF
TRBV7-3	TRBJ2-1	CASSLSSMRNEQFF
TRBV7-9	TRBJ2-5	CASSYSGQGLRSETQYF
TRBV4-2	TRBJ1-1	CASSQDRENTEAFF
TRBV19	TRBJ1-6	CASSPRHGNSPLHF
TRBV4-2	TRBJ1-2	CASRLVQGFLNYGYTF
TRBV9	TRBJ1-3	CASSTGGSGNTIYF
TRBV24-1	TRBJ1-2	CATRGDRGFGIDGYTF
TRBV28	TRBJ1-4	CASTGTGYEKLFF
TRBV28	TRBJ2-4	CASSFGQVHGIQYF
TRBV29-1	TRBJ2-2	CSAYSPQGTGELFF
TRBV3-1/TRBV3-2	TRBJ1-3	CASSQDPGSSGNTIYF
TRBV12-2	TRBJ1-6	CASRLPTGPYNSPLHF
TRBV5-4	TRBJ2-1	CASSWEDDSYNEQFF
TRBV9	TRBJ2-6	CASSGWDRGANVLTF
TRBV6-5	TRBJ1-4	CASSLDRDEKLFF
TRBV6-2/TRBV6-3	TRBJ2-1	CASSRLAGEEQFF
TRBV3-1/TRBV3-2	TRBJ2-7	CASSQAGEQYF
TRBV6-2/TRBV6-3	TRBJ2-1	CASSYPALAGTSSYNEQFF
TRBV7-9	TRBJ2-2	CASRPRSGTGELFF
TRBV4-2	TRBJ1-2	CASSQPTEGARDGYTF
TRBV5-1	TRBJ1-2	CASSLGGQQTGYTF
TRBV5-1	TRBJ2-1	CASSLVGGNEQFF
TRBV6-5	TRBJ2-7	CASAGRGYEQYF
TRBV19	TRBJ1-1	CASSINKNTEAFF
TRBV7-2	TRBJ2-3	CASSWSSTDTQYF
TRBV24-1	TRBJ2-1	CATRGSGTGGYNEQFF
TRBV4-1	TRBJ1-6	CASSQELRGNISPLHF
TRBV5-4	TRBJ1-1	CASSLMGGANTEAFF
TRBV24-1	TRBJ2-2	CATQRQGSGELFF
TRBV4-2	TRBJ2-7	CASSQEVGGGPGEQYF
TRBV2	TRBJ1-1	CASSEQGALTEAFF
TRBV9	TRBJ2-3	CASSVATGYGGTDTQYF
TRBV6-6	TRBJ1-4	CASSWRLTNEKLFF
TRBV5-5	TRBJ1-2	CASSRTLVGSSNYGYTF
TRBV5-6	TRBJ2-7	CASSWRDSPPGEQYF
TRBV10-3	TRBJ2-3	CAISLAGGTDTQYF
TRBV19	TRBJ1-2	CASSITGRITYGYTF
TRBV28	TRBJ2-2	CASSLWSGGTGELFF
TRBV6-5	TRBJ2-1	CASRRTGRYNEQFF
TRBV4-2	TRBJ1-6	CASSQGDSNSPLHF
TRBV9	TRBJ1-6	CASSVGGESPLHF